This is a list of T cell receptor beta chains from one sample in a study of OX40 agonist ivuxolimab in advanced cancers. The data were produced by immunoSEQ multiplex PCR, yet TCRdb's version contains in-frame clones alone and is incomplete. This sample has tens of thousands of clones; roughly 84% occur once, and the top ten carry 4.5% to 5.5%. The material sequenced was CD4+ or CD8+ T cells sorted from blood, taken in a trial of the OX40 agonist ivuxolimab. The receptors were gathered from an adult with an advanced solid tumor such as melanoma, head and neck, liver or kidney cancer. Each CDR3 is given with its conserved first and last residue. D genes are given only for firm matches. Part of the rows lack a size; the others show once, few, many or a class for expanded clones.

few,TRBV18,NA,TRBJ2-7,TGTGCCAGCTCACAGGGACTCCCAACTGACGAGCAGTACTTC,CASSQGLPTDEQYF
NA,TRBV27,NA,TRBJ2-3,TGTGCCAGCAGTTTATTATTCACAGATACGCAGTATTTT,CASSLLFTDTQYF
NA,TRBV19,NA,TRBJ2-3,TGTGCCAGTAGTATAGGTGAAGGGACCATCTTCACAGATACGCAGTATTTT,CASSIGEGTIFTDTQYF
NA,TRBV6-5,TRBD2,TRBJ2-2,TGTGCCAGCAGACAGCGGGAGGGGACCGGGGAGCTGTTTTTT,CASRQREGTGELFF
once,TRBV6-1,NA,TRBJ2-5,TGTGCCAGCAGCCTAATCGGGACGGACCAAGAGACCCAGTACTTC,CASSLIGTDQETQYF
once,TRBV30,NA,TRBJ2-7,TGTGCGGGAGGAGCGGCCTACGAGCAGTACTTC,CAGGAAYEQYF
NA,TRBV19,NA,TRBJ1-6,TGTGCCAGTAGTATAGTCGGGATCAGCTCCTATAATTCACCCCTCCACTTT,CASSIVGISSYNSPLHF
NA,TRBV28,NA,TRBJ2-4,TGTGCCAGCAGTGCCCCCCCGGCCGGCGCTTCCCCCATTCAGTACTTC,CASSAPPAGASPIQYF
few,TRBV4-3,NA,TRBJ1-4,TGCGCCAGCAGCCAAGATAGGGGGGGCCAGGGCGAACTGTTTTTT,CASSQDRGGQGELFF
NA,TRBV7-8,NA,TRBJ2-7,TGTGCCAGCAGACATTACAGCCACTCCTACGAGCAGTACTTC,CASRHYSHSYEQYF
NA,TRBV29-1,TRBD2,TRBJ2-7,TGCAGCGTTGAAGATCAGCCCGGGAGGGCATACGAGCAGTACTTC,CSVEDQPGRAYEQYF
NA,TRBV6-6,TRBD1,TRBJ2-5,TGTGCCAGCGGCCGGGACAGCCGAGAGACCCAGTACTTC,CASGRDSRETQYF
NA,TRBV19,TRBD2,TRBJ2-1,TGTGCCAGTAGTAGACTAGCGGCTGTGGGCAATGAGCAGTTCTTC,CASSRLAAVGNEQFF
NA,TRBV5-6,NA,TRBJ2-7,TGTGCCAGCAGCTTGGGTCAGGGGCCTCACTACGAGCAGTACTTC,CASSLGQGPHYEQYF
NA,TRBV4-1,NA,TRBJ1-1,TGCGCCAGCAGCCAAGGGGCTCTGACGAGGAGGCTCACTGAAGCTTTCTTT,CASSQGALTRRLTEAFF
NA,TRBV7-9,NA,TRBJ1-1,TGTGCCAGCAGTCGAAACAAGGAAGGCACTGAAGCTTTCTTT,CASSRNKEGTEAFF
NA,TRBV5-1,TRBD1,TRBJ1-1,TGCGCCACTTTTCTCATTACAGGGGGCGTACTGTCTGAAGCTTTCTTT,CATFLITGGVLSEAFF
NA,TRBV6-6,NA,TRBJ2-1,TGTGCCAGCACCCCTCTACTCTCCTACAATGAGCAGTTCTTC,CASTPLLSYNEQFF
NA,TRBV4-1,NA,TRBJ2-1,TGCGCCAGCAGCCAAGATGGCCCGGAGCAGTTCTTC,CASSQDGPEQFF
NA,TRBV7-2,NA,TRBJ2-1,TGTGCCAGCAGCTTACGGGGAAGCTCCTACAATGAGCAGTTCTTC,CASSLRGSSYNEQFF
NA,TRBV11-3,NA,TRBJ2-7,TGTGCCAGCAGCTTAGATGTCGGACGCTCCTACGAGCAGTACTTC,CASSLDVGRSYEQYF
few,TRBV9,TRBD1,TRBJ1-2,TGTGCCAACCTGCCGGGACAGGGACAGACTAACTATGGCTACACCTTC,CANLPGQGQTNYGYTF
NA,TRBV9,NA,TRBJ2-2,TGTGCCAGCAGCCCCGGACTTACCACCGGGGAGCTGTTTTTT,CASSPGLTTGELFF
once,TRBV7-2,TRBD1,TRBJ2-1,TGTGCCAGCAGCGTCACAGGGGGCGTCGGCGATGAGCAGTTCTTC,CASSVTGGVGDEQFF
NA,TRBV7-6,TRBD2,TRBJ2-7,TGTGCCAGCAGCTTATCGACGGGACTAACCTACGAGCAGTACTTC,CASSLSTGLTYEQYF
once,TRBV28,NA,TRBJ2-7,TGTGCCACCAGGGGGGGGGCACGCTTCTCCTACGAGCAGTACTTC,CATRGGARFSYEQYF
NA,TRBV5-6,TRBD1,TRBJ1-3,TGTGCCAGCAGGGACAGGGACGCTGGTTCTGGAAACACCATATATTTT,CASRDRDAGSGNTIYF
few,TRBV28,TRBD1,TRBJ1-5,TGTGCCAGCACACGGGGGACAGGATATAATCAGCCCCAGCATTTT,CASTRGTGYNQPQHF
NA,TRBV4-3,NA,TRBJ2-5,TGCGCCAGCAGCCAAGATCGGGCTTATGGGCTGCAAGAGACCCAGTACTTC,CASSQDRAYGLQETQYF
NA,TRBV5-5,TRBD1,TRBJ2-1,TGTGCCAGCAGCCTGGGACAGGGATTTATCCGGTTCTTC,CASSLGQGFIRFF
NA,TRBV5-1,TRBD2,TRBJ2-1,TGCGCCAGCAGAGAAACCGGGACTACATACAATGAGCAGTTCTTC,CASRETGTTYNEQFF
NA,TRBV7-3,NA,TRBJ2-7,TGTGCCAGCAGCTCTACCACCGGGACGGACTCCTACGAGCAGTACTTC,CASSSTTGTDSYEQYF
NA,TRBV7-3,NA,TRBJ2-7,TGTGCCAGCAGCTTAGGGGGAACTCCGTCCTACGAGCAGTACTTC,CASSLGGTPSYEQYF
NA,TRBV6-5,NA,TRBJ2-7,TGTGCCAGCAGTTACGGAGGGGCCGAGCAGTACTTC,CASSYGGAEQYF
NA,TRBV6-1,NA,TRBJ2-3,TGTGCCAGCCTACTCCTAGATACGCAGTATTTT,CASLLLDTQYF
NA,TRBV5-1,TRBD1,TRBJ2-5,TGCGCCACCGGGACAGGGGGCGCGGGGGAGACCCAGTACTTC,CATGTGGAGETQYF
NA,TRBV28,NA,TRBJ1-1,TGTGCCAGCAGTTTGCGAATTCAAGGCACTGAAGCTTTCTTT,CASSLRIQGTEAFF
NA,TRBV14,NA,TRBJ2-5,TGTGCCAGCAGCCTCACGAGTGGGGCTCCGCTGGAGACCCAGTACTTC,CASSLTSGAPLETQYF
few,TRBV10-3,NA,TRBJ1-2,TGTGCCATCAGTGATGGGGATGGCTACACCTTC,CAISDGDGYTF
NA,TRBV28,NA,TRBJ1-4,TGTGCCAGCAGTTTACTCGGAGCTCCGGGACTGTTTTTT,CASSLLGAPGLFF
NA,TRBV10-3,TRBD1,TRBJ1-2,TGTGCCATCAGTGCCCTCGGTACAGGGGCAGGCTATGGCTACACCTTC,CAISALGTGAGYGYTF
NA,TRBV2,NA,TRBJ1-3,TGTGCCAGCAGTGAATGGGACACCTCTGGAAACACCATATATTTT,CASSEWDTSGNTIYF